The 15 T cell receptor beta chains reported below all come from one sample, sequenced in a study of cytomegalovirus exposure and HLA in healthy donors. This PCR relied on a set of 60 Vbeta primers and 13 Jbeta primers. Assay: immunoSEQ multiplex PCR; the TCRdb copy retains only in-frame clones and omits some. The sample has some 100,000 clones, 70% to 85% seen once. Specimen: PBMCs. The receptors originated from a middle-aged man in good health and CMV-seropositive.

This clone was counted only a few times. The chain joins TRBV7-9 to TRBJ1-1; possible D gene TRBD1, 6 bases. This CDR3 spans 15 amino acids. CDR1 is SEHNR and CDR2 is FQNEAQ in the germline V gene (reference sequence). V lost 5 bases and J 3 bases, leaving 16 bases between the germline ends. DNA of the CDR3: TGTGCCAGCAGCCCAATAGGGGGGGCCGACACTGAAGCTTTCTTT. Translation gives CASSPIGGADTEAFF.

The rearrangement uses TRBV9 and TRBJ2-3; the D gene is possibly TRBD2 (5 bases). V shed 1 base and J shed 4 bases, with 13 bases lying between them. The CDR3 is 15 residues long. Germline CDR1 is SGDLS and CDR2 is YYNGEE. The chain's CDR3 is CASSVKILAPDTQYF. DNA for the CDR3: TGTGCCAGCAGCGTAAAGATCCTAGCCCCAGATACGCAGTATTTT. The full variable domain, with the rest looked up from reference TRBV9 and TRBJ2-3, is DSGVTQTPKHLITATGQRVTLRCSPRSGDLSVYWYQQSLDQGLQFLIQYYNGEERAKGNILERFSAQQFPDLHSELNLSSLELGDSALYFCASSVKILAPDTQYFGPGTRLTVL.

The chain links TRBV9 to TRBJ1-2; 7 nucleotides line up with TRBD1. The CDR3 totals 16 residues. Germline trimming cut 2 bases from V and 0 bases from J; bases unmatched to any gene: 7. CDR1 and CDR2 (germline): SGDLS, YYNGEE. CDR3 region: CASSVAGTETNYGYTF. CDR3 DNA: TGTGCCAGCAGCGTGGCCGGGACAGAAACTAACTATGGCTACACCTTC.

The genes are TRBV5-6 and TRBJ2-7, with TRBD1 as a possible D gene (6 bases). The ends were cut back, 0 bases at V and 5 bases at J, with 12 bases in the middle. The CDR3 length is 14 residues. Germline CDR1 and CDR2: SGHDT and YYEEEE. CDR3 region: CASSLVAGVHEQYF. The CDR3 DNA follows: TGTGCCAGCAGCTTGGTGGCAGGGGTCCACGAGCAGTACTTC. The entire variable domain, with the rest obtained from reference TRBV5-6 and TRBJ2-7, is as follows: DAGVTQSPTHLIKTRGQQVTLRCSPKSGHDTVSWYQQALGQGPQFIFQYYEEEERQRGNFPDRFSGHQFPNYSSELNVNALLLGDSALYLCASSLVAGVHEQYFGPGTRLTVT.

The CDR3 here is CASRRTGGGQKLFF. The CDR3, as DNA: TGTGCCAGCAGGCGGACAGGGGGCGGGCAAAAACTGTTTTTT. The chain recombines TRBV6-1 with TRBJ1-4; 11 nucleotides align to TRBD1. Germline CDR1 reads MNHNS; CDR2 reads SASEGT. V lost 6 bases and J lost 9; bases outside the gene matches: 6. The CDR3 sequence is 14 residues long.

The chain joins TRBV19 to TRBJ1-5; the D gene is possibly TRBD1 (5 bases). The CDR3 consists of 15 residues. Trimming took off 4 bases at V and 1 base at J, with 11 bases between the two ends. Germline V gene data show CDR1 as LNHDA and CDR2 as SQIVND (reference sequence). In nucleotides, the CDR3 is TGTGCCAGTAGTAAGGTGGGGGGAAGCAATCAGCCCCAGCATTTT. It encodes CASSKVGGSNQPQHF.

This chain joins TRBV28 and TRBJ1-4; 7 nucleotides align to TRBD1. CDR3 length: 15 residues. After removal of 5 bases from V and 5 bases from J, the junction contained 8 bases not matched to a gene. Germline-derived CDR1 and CDR2 are MDHEN and SYDVKM. The CDR3 sequence is CASSTPTGVNEKLFF. The CDR3 bases are TGTGCCAGCAGTACCCCCACAGGGGTCAATGAAAAACTGTTTTTT.

The chain links TRBV12-5 to TRBJ1-5, with TRBD1 identical over 7 bases. Germline V gives CDR1 LGHNT, CDR2 FRNRAP. The CDR3 consists of 14 residues. The V segment lost 4 bases and the J segment 2 bases; nucleotides outside the gene matches: 2. The CDR3 nucleotides are TGTGCTAGTGGTTCCGGACAGGGCAATCAGCCCCAGCATTTT. It codes for CASGSGQGNQPQHF. Based on the CDR3 plus reference TRBV12-5 and TRBJ1-5, the full variable domain is DARVTQTPRHKVTEMGQEVTMRCQPILGHNTVFWYRQTMMQGLELLAYFRNRAPLDDSGMPKDRFSAEMPDATLATLKIQPSEPRDSAVYFCASGSGQGNQPQHFGDGTRLSIL.

The chain uses TRBV29-1 and TRBJ2-3, with TRBD2 matching 9 bases. The V segment lost 1 base and the J segment 2 bases; nucleotides outside the gene matches: 4. The CDR3 spans 15 residues. The germline V gene encodes CDR1 SQVTM and CDR2 ANQGSEA. In DNA, the CDR3 is TGCAGCGTTGAAGGAGCGGGAGGCCACACAGATACGCAGTATTTT. Its translation is CSVEGAGGHTDTQYF.

This chain uses TRBV6-1 with TRBJ1-3, with D possibly matching TRBD1 (5 bases). Trimming shortened V by 4 bases and J by 4 bases, and 14 bases separated the two germline ends. CDR1 and CDR2 from the germline V gene are MNHNS and SASEGT. The CDR3 sequence is 15 residues long. Written as DNA, the CDR3 is TGTGCCAGCAGTGCCGGCAGGGTCAAAGGAAACACCATATATTTT. Amino acid sequence: CASSAGRVKGNTIYF.

This chain links TRBV10-3 with TRBJ2-1, with D possibly matching TRBD1 (6 bases). The germline V gene encodes CDR1 ENHRY and CDR2 SYGVKD. Trimming removed 6 bases from V and 0 bases from J, with 15 bases in between. This CDR3 comprises 16 residues. CDR3 residues: CAISYRVSSSYNEQFF. In nucleotides, the CDR3 is TGTGCCATCAGCTACAGGGTCTCTAGCTCCTACAATGAGCAGTTCTTC.

The chain links TRBV6-5 to TRBJ2-7; TRBD2 matches 13 bases. This CDR3 has 13 residues. The ends lost 7 bases at V and 4 bases at J; junction bases unmatched: 1. The germline V gene has CDR1 MNHEY and CDR2 SVGAGI. The CDR3, as DNA: TGTGCCAGCAAGGGACTAGCGGGGTACGAGCAGTACTTC. This codes for CASKGLAGYEQYF.

This sequence joins TRBV7-9 and TRBJ2-7, with D possibly TRBD2 on 5 matching bases. Deletions cut 7 bases from V and 2 bases from J, with 18 bases between. This CDR3 contains 15 residues. Looked up from germline, CDR1 is SEHNR and CDR2 is FQNEAQ (reference sequence). The CDR3 is CASIIGDPAAYEQYF. DNA of the CDR3: TGTGCCAGCATCATCGGGGATCCAGCCGCCTACGAGCAGTACTTC.

J is TRBJ1-1 and V is TRBV9, with D perhaps TRBD1 (6 bases). The CDR3 covers 13 residues. CDR1 and CDR2 (germline): SGDLS, YYNGEE. The ends were cut back, 1 base at V and 5 bases at J, with 9 bases in the middle. The CDR3 sequence: CASSVSGATEAFF. CDR3 DNA: TGTGCCAGCAGCGTATCAGGGGCTACTGAAGCTTTCTTT.

This chain joins TRBV10-3 and TRBJ1-3; 7 nucleotides line up with TRBD1. This CDR3 contains 13 residues. Trimming cost V 2 bases and J 10 bases; bases outside gene matches: 5. The V gene's germline CDR1 is ENHRY and CDR2 SYGVKD. CDR3 nucleotides: TGTGCCATCAGTGAGGGGACAGTAGCGACCATATATTTT. This encodes CAISEGTVATIYF.